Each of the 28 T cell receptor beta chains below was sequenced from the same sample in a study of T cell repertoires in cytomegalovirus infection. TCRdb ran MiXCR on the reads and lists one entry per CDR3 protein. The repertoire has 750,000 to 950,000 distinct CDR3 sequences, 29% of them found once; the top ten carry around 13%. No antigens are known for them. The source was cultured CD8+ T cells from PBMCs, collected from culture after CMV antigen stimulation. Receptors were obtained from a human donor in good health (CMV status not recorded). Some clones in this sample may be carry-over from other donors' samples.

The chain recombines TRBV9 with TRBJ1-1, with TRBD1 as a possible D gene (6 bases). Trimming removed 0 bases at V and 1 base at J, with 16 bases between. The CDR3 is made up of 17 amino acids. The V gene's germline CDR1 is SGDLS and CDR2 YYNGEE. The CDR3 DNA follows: TGTGCCAGCAGCGTAGTCCAACAGGGTCCGGCGAACACTGAAGCTTTCTTT. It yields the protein CASSVVQQGPANTEAFF.

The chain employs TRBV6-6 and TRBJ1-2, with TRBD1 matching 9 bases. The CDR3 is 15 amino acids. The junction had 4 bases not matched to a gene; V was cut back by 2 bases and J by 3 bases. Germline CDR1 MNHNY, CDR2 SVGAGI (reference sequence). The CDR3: CASSYPDRGYYGYTF. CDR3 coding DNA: TGTGCCAGCAGTTACCCGGACAGGGGATACTATGGCTACACCTTC.

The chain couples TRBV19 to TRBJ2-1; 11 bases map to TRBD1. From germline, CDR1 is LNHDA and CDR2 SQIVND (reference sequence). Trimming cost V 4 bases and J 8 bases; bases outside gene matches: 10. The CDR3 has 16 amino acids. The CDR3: CASSKVRDRGSHEQFF. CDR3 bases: TGTGCCAGTAGTAAAGTCCGGGACAGGGGGTCGCATGAGCAGTTCTTC.

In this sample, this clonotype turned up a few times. Here the CDR3 reads CASSRETTLENVGYTF. CDR3 nucleotides: TGTGCCAGCAGCAGGGAAACGACATTGGAGAATGTAGGCTACACCTTC. The chain has TRBV5-4 and TRBJ1-2, with no clear D. The CDR3 covers 16 residues. Germline values: CDR1 SGHNT, CDR2 YYREEE (reference sequence). V was clipped by 4 bases and J by 8 bases, with 24 bases between them. Using reference TRBV5-4 and TRBJ1-2 for the parts outside the CDR3, the full variable domain is ETGVTQSPTHLIKTRGQQVTLRCSSQSGHNTVSWYQQALGQGPQFIFQYYREEENGRGNFPPRFSGLQFPNYSSELNVNALELDDSALYLCASSRETTLENVGYTFGSGTRLTVV.

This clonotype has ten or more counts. CDR3 protein: CASRTRTSGGSYNEQFF. The CDR3 DNA sequence: TGTGCCAGCAGGACGCGGACTAGCGGGGGGTCATACAATGAGCAGTTCTTC. V usage is TRBV7-2 and J usage is TRBJ2-1; 14 positions match TRBD2. The CDR3 is made up of 17 amino acids. With 6 bases clipped from V and 4 bases from J, the junction kept 8 bases outside the gene matches. Germline assignment: CDR1 SGHTA and CDR2 FQGNSA.

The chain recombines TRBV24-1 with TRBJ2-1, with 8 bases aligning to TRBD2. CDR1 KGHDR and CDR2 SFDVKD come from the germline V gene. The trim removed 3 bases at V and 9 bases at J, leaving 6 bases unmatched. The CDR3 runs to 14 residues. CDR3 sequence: CATSDDRGGVEQFF. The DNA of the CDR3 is TGTGCCACCAGTGATGACCGGGGGGGCGTTGAGCAGTTCTTC.

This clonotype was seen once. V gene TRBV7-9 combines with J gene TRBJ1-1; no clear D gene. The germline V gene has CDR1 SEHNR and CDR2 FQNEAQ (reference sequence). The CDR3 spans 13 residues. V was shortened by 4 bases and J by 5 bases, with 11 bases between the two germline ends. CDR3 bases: TGTGCCAGCAGCTCTCCGATGAGGACTGAAGCTTTCTTT. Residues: CASSSPMRTEAFF.

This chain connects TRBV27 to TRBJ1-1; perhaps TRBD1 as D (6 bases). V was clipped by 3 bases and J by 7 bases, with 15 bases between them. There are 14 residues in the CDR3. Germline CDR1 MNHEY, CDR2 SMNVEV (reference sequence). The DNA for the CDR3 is TGTGCCAGCAGTTTCCAGGGGCATGTGGGTGAAGCTTTCTTT. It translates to CASSFQGHVGEAFF.

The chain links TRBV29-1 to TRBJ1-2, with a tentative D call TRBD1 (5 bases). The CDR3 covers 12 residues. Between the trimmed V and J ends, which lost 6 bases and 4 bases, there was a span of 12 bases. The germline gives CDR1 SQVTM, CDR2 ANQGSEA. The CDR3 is CSVDTGLYGYTF. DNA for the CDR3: TGCAGCGTCGATACGGGACTCTATGGCTACACCTTC. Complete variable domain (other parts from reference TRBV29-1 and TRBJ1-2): SAVISQKPSRDICQRGTSLTIQCQVDSQVTMMFWYRQQPGQSLTLIATANQGSEATYESGFVIDKFPISRPNLTFSTLTVSNMSPEDSSIYLCSVDTGLYGYTFGSGTRLTVV.

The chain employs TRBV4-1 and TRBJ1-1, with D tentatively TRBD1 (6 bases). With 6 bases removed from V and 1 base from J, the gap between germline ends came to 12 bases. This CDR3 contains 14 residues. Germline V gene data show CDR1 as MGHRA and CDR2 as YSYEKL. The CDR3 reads CASSGGGWNTEAFF. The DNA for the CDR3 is TGCGCCAGCAGTGGGGGGGGCTGGAACACTGAAGCTTTCTTT.

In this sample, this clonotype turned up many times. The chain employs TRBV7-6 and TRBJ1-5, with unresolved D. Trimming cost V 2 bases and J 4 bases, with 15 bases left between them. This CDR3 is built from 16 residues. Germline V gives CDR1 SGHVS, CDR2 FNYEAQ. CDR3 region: CASSLTPYRENQPQHF. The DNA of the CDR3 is TGTGCCAGCAGCTTAACCCCATACAGAGAAAATCAGCCCCAGCATTTT.

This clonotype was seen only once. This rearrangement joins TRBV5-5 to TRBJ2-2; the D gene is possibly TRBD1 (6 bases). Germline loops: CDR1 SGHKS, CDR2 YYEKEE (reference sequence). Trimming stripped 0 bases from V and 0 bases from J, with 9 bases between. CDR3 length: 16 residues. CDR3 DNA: TGTGCCAGCAGCTTGGAGGGGGTTTCGAACACCGGGGAGCTGTTTTTT. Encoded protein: CASSLEGVSNTGELFF.

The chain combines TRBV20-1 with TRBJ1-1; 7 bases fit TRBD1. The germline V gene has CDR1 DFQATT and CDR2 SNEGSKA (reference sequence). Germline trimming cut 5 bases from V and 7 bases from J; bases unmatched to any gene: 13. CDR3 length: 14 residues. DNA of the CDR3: TGCAGTGCTGAGTTCGGGCAGGGGGTTTTTGAAGCTTTCTTT. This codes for CSAEFGQGVFEAFF.

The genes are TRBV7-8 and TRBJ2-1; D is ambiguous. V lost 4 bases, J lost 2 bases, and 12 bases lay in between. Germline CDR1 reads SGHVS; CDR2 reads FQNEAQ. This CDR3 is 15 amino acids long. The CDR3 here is CASSSRLQAYNEQFF. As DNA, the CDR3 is TGTGCCAGCAGCTCGCGACTCCAGGCCTACAATGAGCAGTTCTTC. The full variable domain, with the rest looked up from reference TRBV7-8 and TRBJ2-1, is GAGVSQSPRYKVAKRGQDVALRCDPISGHVSLFWYQQALGQGPEFLTYFQNEAQLDKSGLPSDRFFAERPEGSVSTLKIQRTQQEDSAVYLCASSSRLQAYNEQFFGPGTRLTVL.

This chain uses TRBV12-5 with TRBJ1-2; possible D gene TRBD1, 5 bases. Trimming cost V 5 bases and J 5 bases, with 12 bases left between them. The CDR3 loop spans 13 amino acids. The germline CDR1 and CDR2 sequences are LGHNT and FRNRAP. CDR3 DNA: TGTGCTAGTGGTCTGGGGGAGGAGTATGGCTACACCTTC. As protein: CASGLGEEYGYTF.

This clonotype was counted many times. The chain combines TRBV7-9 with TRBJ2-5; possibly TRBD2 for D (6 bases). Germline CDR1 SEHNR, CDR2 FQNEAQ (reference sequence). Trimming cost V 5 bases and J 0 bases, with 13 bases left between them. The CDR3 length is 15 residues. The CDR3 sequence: CASSPGGGNQETQYF. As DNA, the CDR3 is TGTGCCAGCAGCCCTGGAGGAGGGAACCAAGAGACCCAGTACTTC.

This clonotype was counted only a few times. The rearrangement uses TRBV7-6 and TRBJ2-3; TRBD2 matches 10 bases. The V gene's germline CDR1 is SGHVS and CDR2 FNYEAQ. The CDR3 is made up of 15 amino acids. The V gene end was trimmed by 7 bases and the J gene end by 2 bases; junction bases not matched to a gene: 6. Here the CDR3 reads CASKTGTSDTDTQYF. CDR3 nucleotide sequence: TGTGCCAGCAAAACCGGGACTAGCGACACAGATACGCAGTATTTT. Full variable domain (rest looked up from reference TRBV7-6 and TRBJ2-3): GAGVSQSPRYKVTKRGQDVALRCDPISGHVSLYWYRQALGQGPEFLTYFNYEAQQDKSGLPNDRFSAERPEGSISTLTIQRTEQRDSAMYRCASKTGTSDTDTQYFGPGTRLTVL.

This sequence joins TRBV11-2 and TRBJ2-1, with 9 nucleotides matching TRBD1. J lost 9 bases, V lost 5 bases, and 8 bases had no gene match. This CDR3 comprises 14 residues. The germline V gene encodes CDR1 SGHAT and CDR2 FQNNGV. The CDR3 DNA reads TGTGCCAGCAGCCCCCGGACAGGGGTGGGTGAGCAGTTCTTC. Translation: CASSPRTGVGEQFF.

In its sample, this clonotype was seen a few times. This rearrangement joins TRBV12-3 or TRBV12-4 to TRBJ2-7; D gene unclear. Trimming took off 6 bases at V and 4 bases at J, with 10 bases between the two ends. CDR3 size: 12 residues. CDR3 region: CASSLNAYEQYF. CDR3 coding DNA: TGTGCCAGCAGCCTGAATGCGTACGAGCAGTACTTC.

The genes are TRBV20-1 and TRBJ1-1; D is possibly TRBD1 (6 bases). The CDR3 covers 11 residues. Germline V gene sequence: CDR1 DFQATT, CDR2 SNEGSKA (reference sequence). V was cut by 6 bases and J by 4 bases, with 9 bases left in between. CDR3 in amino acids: CSARQVTEAFF. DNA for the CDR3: TGCAGTGCGAGACAGGTCACTGAAGCTTTCTTT.

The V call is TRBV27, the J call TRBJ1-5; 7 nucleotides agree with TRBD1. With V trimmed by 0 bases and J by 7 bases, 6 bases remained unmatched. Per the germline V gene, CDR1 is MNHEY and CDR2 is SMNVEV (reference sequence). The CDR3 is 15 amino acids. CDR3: CASSLSKGAGQPQHF. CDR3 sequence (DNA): TGTGCCAGCAGTTTATCGAAGGGGGCCGGGCAGCCCCAGCATTTT.

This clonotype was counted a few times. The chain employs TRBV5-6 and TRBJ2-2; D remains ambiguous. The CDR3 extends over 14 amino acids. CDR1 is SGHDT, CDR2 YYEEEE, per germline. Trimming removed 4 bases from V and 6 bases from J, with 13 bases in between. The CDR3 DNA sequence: TGTGCCAGCAGCGATGGCCGCCCCCCCGGGGAGCTGTTTTTT. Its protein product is CASSDGRPPGELFF.

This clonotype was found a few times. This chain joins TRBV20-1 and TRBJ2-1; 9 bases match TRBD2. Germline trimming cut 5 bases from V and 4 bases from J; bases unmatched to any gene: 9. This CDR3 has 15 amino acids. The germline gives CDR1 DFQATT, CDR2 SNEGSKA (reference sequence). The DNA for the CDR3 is TGCAGTGCTCCCCCGCGGGGGGGCAGATACAATGAGCAGTTCTTC. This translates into CSAPPRGGRYNEQFF.

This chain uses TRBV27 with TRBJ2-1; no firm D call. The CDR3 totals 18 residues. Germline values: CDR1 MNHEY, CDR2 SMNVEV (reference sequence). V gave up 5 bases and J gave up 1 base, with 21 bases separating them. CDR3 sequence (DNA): TGTGCCAGCAGTCGAAGCCCCATAGATGGCGCTTCCTACAATGAGCAGTTCTTC. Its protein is CASSRSPIDGASYNEQFF.

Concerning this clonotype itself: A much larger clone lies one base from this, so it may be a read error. The CDR3 nucleotides read TGTGCCAGCAGCTTAGTACCAGACCCCAATCAGTCCCAGCATTTT. Amino acids: CASSLVPDPNQSQHF. The rearrangement uses TRBV7-6 and TRBJ1-5; D call uncertain. Germline V gene data show CDR1 as SGHVS and CDR2 as FNYEAQ. The CDR3 is 15 residues long.

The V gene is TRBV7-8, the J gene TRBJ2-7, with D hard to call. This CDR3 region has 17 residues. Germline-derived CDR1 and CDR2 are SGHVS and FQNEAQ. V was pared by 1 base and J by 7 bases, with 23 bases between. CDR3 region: CASSLVAAGRLLLEQYF. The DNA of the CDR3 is TGTGCCAGCAGCTTAGTTGCGGCAGGCCGGCTACTACTGGAGCAGTACTTC.

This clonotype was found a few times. The CDR3: CASSDRLEVRETQYF. CDR3 sequence (DNA): TGTGCCAGCAGTGACCGACTAGAAGTTAGGGAGACCCAGTACTTC. The chain recombines TRBV6-8 with TRBJ2-5; tentatively, D is TRBD2 (6 bases). This CDR3 is built from 15 residues. V lost 5 bases to trimming and J lost 5 bases, with 18 bases between them. Per germline, CDR1 MNHGY and CDR2 SAAAGT.

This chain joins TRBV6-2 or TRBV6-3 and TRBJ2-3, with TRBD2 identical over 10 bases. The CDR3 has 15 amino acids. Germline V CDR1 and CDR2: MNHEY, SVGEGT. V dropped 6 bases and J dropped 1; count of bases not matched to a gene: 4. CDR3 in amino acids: CASSGGTSGTDTQYF. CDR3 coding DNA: TGTGCCAGCAGCGGTGGGACTAGCGGCACAGATACGCAGTATTTT.